This T cell receptor beta chain originates from a study of T cell repertoires in cytomegalovirus infection. Study-level background: CMV epitopes in the study were HLA-C-restricted (recently identified) and HLA-B-restricted (well studied). Public TCR beta signatures marked donors with CMV infection and the matching HLA.

Study-wide findings and caveats: The ex vivo response was dominated by HLA-C-restricted CMV-specific TCR beta clonotypes. Cumulative frequency (of public TCR beta family members) identified carriers of CMV plus the relevant HLA.

TCRdb processed the reads anew with MiXCR; each CDR3 protein has one entry. The repertoire holds about 900,000 distinct CDR3 sequences, with around 30% as singletons. Germline-derived CDR1 and CDR2 are MNHEY and SMNVEV (reference sequence). This CDR3 is built from 13 residues. V lost 0 bases and J lost 11, with 13 bases in between. Details on this clonotype: Its matching antigen is unknown.

Sequencing used cultured CD8+ T cells from PBMCs, obtained from culture after CMV antigen stimulation. The V gene is TRBV27, the J gene TRBJ1-1, with D unresolved. The sequence came from a human donor in good health (CMV status not recorded). Some clones in this sample may be carry-over from other donors' samples. The CDR3 DNA reads TGTGCCAGCAGTTTATCGTACGCAAACGGCGCTTTCTTT. Translated, it gives CASSLSYANGAFF.